This note documents a single TCR beta chain sequence. The data are from a study of cytomegalovirus exposure and HLA in healthy donors. Primers for the PCR totalled 60 Vbeta and 13 Jbeta. The data were produced by immunoSEQ multiplex PCR, yet TCRdb's version contains in-frame clones alone and is incomplete. This sample has 75,000 to 95,000 clones, with around 73% found just once. Germline-derived CDR1 and CDR2 are SGHDN and FVKESK. The V end lost 1 base, the J end lost 10 bases, and 16 bases lay between the germline ends. This CDR3 is built from 14 residues. The gene calls are TRBV14 and TRBJ1-2; D call uncertain. The sequence came from a man aged 50 or older in good health and CMV-seronegative. The sequencing sample was made of PBMCs. CDR3 nucleotide sequence: TGTGCCAGCAGCCAAGGTTCAGTCGTCAGTTCCTACACCTTC. Translation gives CASSQGSVVSSYTF.